These 8 T cell receptor beta chains were sequenced from one sample in a study of OX40 agonist ivuxolimab in advanced cancers. Produced via immunoSEQ multiplex PCR; TCRdb's table is partial and in-frame only. The sample consists of about 53,000 clones, almost 85% of them appearing once. Sequencing was performed on CD4+ or CD8+ T cells sorted from blood, taken in a trial of the OX40 agonist ivuxolimab. All receptors come from an adult with an advanced solid tumor such as melanoma, head and neck, liver or kidney cancer.

Details on this clone: The sample contains more than one DNA sequence encoding this CDR3. The chain is built from TRBV13 and TRBJ2-7; 13 bases agree with TRBD2. Germline V CDR1 and CDR2: PRHDT, FYEKMQ (reference sequence). There are 18 residues in the CDR3. V was clipped by 5 bases and J by 2 bases; unmatched bases: 12. The CDR3 DNA reads TGTGCCAGCAGCCACTTCGGGACTAGCGGGATATCTACCTACGAGCAGTACTTC. Translated: CASSHFGTSGISTYEQYF.

This sequence joins TRBV28 and TRBJ2-7, with D possibly TRBD1 on 6 matching bases. Germline assignment: CDR1 MDHEN and CDR2 SYDVKM. Trimming took off 6 bases at V and 0 bases at J, with 15 bases between the two ends. CDR3 length: 15 amino acids. CDR3 in amino acids: CASRPSSGHSYEQYF. The CDR3 DNA reads TGTGCCAGCAGGCCCAGTTCGGGACACTCCTACGAGCAGTACTTC.

There are a few counts of this clone. The rearrangement uses TRBV6-1 and TRBJ1-1; D unclear. The germline V gene encodes CDR1 MNHNS and CDR2 SASEGT. The CDR3 totals 10 residues. V was trimmed by 8 bases and J by 11 bases, leaving 12 bases between them. CDR3 nucleotides: TGTGCCAGCGGACCGGGGTCTGCTTTCTTT. Residues: CASGPGSAFF.

The chain couples TRBV19 to TRBJ2-5; 11 positions match TRBD2. Germline V gives CDR1 LNHDA, CDR2 SQIVND (reference sequence). The trim removed 6 bases at V and 5 bases at J, leaving 11 bases unmatched. CDR3 length equals 16 residues. The CDR3 region is CASRRSLAGVVETQYF. In DNA, the CDR3 is TGTGCCAGTAGACGATCACTAGCGGGAGTAGTGGAGACCCAGTACTTC.

This clone was counted a few times. The V and J genes are TRBV6-5 and TRBJ1-6; weak D call: TRBD1 (5 bases). From germline, CDR1 is MNHEY and CDR2 SVGAGI. The germline V and J ends were trimmed by 3 bases and 8 bases, with 11 bases remaining between them. The CDR3 extends over 14 amino acids. CDR3 residues: CASSYEGVDSPLHF. CDR3 coding DNA: TGTGCCAGCAGTTATGAAGGGGTTGATTCACCCCTCCACTTT.

V is TRBV6-6 and J is TRBJ2-7; possible D gene TRBD2, 6 bases. CDR3 size: 11 residues. CDR1 and CDR2 from the germline V gene are MNHNY and SVGAGI (reference sequence). CDR3 sequence reads: CASGSGYEQYF. CDR3 bases: TGTGCGTCCGGGAGTGGATACGAGCAGTACTTC.

The chain joins TRBV10-1 to TRBJ2-1; tentatively, D is TRBD1 or TRBD2 (6 bases each). Per germline, CDR1 WNHNN and CDR2 SYGVQD (reference sequence). The CDR3 runs to 17 residues. The ends were cut back, 0 bases at V and 5 bases at J, with 17 bases in the middle. As DNA, the CDR3 is TGCGCCAGCAGTGAGTCATCGGGGGCTAGCATCGACAATGAGCAGTTCTTC. It yields the protein CASSESSGASIDNEQFF.

V and J are TRBV28 and TRBJ2-7, with D uncertain. V lost 2 bases to trimming and J lost 1 base, with 15 bases between them. The CDR3 is 16 amino acids. CDR1 and CDR2 from the germline V gene are MDHEN and SYDVKM. The CDR3 coding sequence is TGTGCCAGCAGTTTAACGATAAATCGCCGATCCTACGAGCAGTACTTC. Its translation: CASSLTINRRSYEQYF.